The 30 T cell receptor beta chains given below trace back to one sample, sequenced in a study of blood T cell repertoires in COVID-19. TCRdb keeps only in-frame clones here, not all; method: immunoSEQ multiplex PCR. This table holds around 180,000 clones, roughly three quarters found once. The sequenced material came from peripheral blood. The receptors here all came from a woman of 80 years or more with COVID-19, enrolled during active disease.

V and J are TRBV7-6 and TRBJ2-3; D is uncertain. The CDR3 has 12 residues. Germline V gene lookup returns CDR1 SGHVS and CDR2 FNYEAQ. V was pared by 4 bases and J by 2 bases, with 4 bases between. DNA of the CDR3: TGTGCCAGCAGCTCCTCCACAGATACGCAGTATTTT. This translates into CASSSSTDTQYF. Using reference TRBV7-6 and TRBJ2-3 for the parts outside the CDR3, the full variable domain is GAGVSQSPRYKVTKRGQDVALRCDPISGHVSLYWYRQALGQGPEFLTYFNYEAQQDKSGLPNDRFSAERPEGSISTLTIQRTEQRDSAMYRCASSSSTDTQYFGPGTRLTVL.

The gene calls are TRBV18 and TRBJ1-1; D is unclear. The germline V gene encodes CDR1 KGHSH and CDR2 LQKENI. Trimming left V 4 bases short and J 0 bases short, with 12 bases between. This CDR3 contains 15 residues. In DNA form, the CDR3 reads TGTGCCAGCTCACTGGAGGCCTCAATGAACACTGAAGCTTTCTTT. This gives the protein CASSLEASMNTEAFF.

This chain connects TRBV15 to TRBJ1-5, with a possible D match to TRBD1 (6 bases). Trimming left V 1 base short and J 5 bases short, with 12 bases between. The CDR3 has 15 amino acids. Looked up from germline, CDR1 is LNHNV and CDR2 is YYDKDF (reference sequence). The CDR3 region is CATSRGTVTYQPQHF. Written as DNA, the CDR3 is TGTGCCACCAGCAGAGGGACAGTTACTTATCAGCCCCAGCATTTT.

The chain employs TRBV6-4 and TRBJ2-1; 11 nucleotides match TRBD2. The V gene end was trimmed by 8 bases and the J gene end by 0 bases; junction bases not matched to a gene: 12. CDR1 MRHNA and CDR2 SNTAGT come from the germline V gene. The CDR3 runs 18 residues. CDR3 in amino acids: CASARGLAGGISYNEQFF. In nucleotides, the CDR3 is TGTGCCAGCGCTCGAGGGCTAGCGGGGGGTATCTCCTACAATGAGCAGTTCTTC.

J is TRBJ2-7 and V is TRBV6-1, with 10 bases lining up with TRBD2. V dropped 3 bases and J dropped 2; count of bases not matched to a gene: 7. Germline V gene sequence: CDR1 MNHNS, CDR2 SASEGT. The CDR3 is made up of 16 amino acids. In DNA form, the CDR3 reads TGTGCCAGCAGTGAGAGTGCGGGACTAGCGACCTACGAGCAGTACTTC. It translates to CASSESAGLATYEQYF.

The chain carries TRBV7-2 and TRBJ2-3; D ambiguous. CDR1 and CDR2 (germline): SGHTA, FQGNSA. The CDR3 has 13 residues. Trimming took off 6 bases at V and 1 base at J, with 8 bases between the two ends. The CDR3 nucleotides are TGTGCCAGCAGATTCACAGGCACAGATACGCAGTATTTT. This sequence encodes CASRFTGTDTQYF.

Only one count was recorded for this clone. The chain employs TRBV4-1 and TRBJ2-6; D is unresolved. CDR1 and CDR2 from the germline V gene are MGHRA and YSYEKL. V was trimmed by 4 bases and J by 1 base, leaving 2 bases between them. This CDR3 is 13 amino acids long. The CDR3 region is CASSPSGANVLTF. CDR3 DNA sequence: TGCGCCAGCAGCCCTTCTGGGGCCAACGTCCTGACTTTC.

The V and J genes are TRBV5-1 and TRBJ1-1; 8 bases line up with TRBD1. The CDR3 runs to 14 residues. V gave up 3 bases and J gave up 1 base; unmatched junction bases: 2. Germline V gene lookup returns CDR1 SGHRS and CDR2 YFSETQ. The CDR3 region is CASSSDRGNTEAFF. The CDR3 DNA is TGCGCCAGCAGCTCCGACAGGGGGAACACTGAAGCTTTCTTT.

The chain has TRBV27 and TRBJ2-5; 8 nucleotides align to TRBD1. There are 16 residues in the CDR3. Germline trimming cut 5 bases from V and 5 bases from J; bases unmatched to any gene: 13. Germline V lookup: CDR1 MNHEY, CDR2 SMNVEV (reference sequence). CDR3 coding DNA: TGTGCCAGCAGTCCAGGACAGGGATTTGGTATGGAGACCCAGTACTTC. Protein: CASSPGQGFGMETQYF.

The chain couples TRBV19 to TRBJ2-5; 11 positions match TRBD2. V shed 6 bases, J shed 1 base, and the junction held 7 bases outside the gene matches. The germline V gene encodes CDR1 LNHDA and CDR2 SQIVND (reference sequence). The CDR3 has 16 amino acids. The CDR3 sequence: CASSRPGTSGQETQYF. The CDR3 nucleotides read TGTGCCAGTAGCCGACCCGGGACTAGCGGCCAAGAGACCCAGTACTTC.

CDR3 nucleotides: TGTGCCAGCAGCTTAGTCCTAGCGGGGGGTTACGAGCAGTACTTC. Its translation is CASSLVLAGGYEQYF. The chain carries TRBV7-2 and TRBJ2-7; TRBD2 aligns across 11 bases. The germline V gene encodes CDR1 SGHTA and CDR2 FQGNSA. The CDR3 spans 15 residues. V lost 1 base and J lost 4; bases outside the gene matches: 3.

This clone has at least ten counts. The rearrangement uses TRBV27 and TRBJ1-1; TRBD1 matches 7 bases. The V gene end was trimmed by 3 bases and the J gene end by 1 base; junction bases not matched to a gene: 2. This CDR3 region has 14 residues. CDR1 and CDR2 from the germline V gene are MNHEY and SMNVEV (reference sequence). The CDR3 nucleotides read TGTGCCAGCAGTTTGACAGGGTGGAACACTGAAGCTTTCTTT. Translating it yields CASSLTGWNTEAFF.

In its sample, this clone was seen a few times. The gene calls are TRBV5-6 and TRBJ2-1; D is uncertain. The CDR3 is 15 residues long. Trimming stripped 0 bases from V and 9 bases from J, with 16 bases between. Germline V gives CDR1 SGHDT, CDR2 YYEEEE. The CDR3: CASSLAPYLAGEQFF. CDR3 coding DNA: TGTGCCAGCAGCTTGGCCCCCTATTTAGCCGGTGAGCAGTTCTTC. The full variable domain, with the rest looked up from reference TRBV5-6 and TRBJ2-1, is DAGVTQSPTHLIKTRGQQVTLRCSPKSGHDTVSWYQQALGQGPQFIFQYYEEEERQRGNFPDRFSGHQFPNYSSELNVNALLLGDSALYLCASSLAPYLAGEQFFGPGTRLTVL.

This rearrangement joins TRBV7-9 to TRBJ1-1, with D unresolved. CDR3 size: 14 residues. Germline lookup yields CDR1 SEHNR and CDR2 FQNEAQ (reference sequence). V was pared by 2 bases and J by 4 bases, with 11 bases between. The CDR3 sequence: CASSLSSSLTEAFF. CDR3 coding DNA: TGTGCCAGCAGCTTAAGTAGCAGTCTCACTGAAGCTTTCTTT.

This clone was recorded once. The chain couples TRBV7-8 to TRBJ1-5; D is possibly TRBD1 (5 bases). V shed 3 bases and J shed 5 bases, with 11 bases lying between them. The CDR3 has 14 residues. CDR1 is SGHVS and CDR2 is FQNEAQ in the germline V gene. CDR3 loop: CASSLGGVYQPQHF. The CDR3 coding sequence is TGTGCCAGCAGCTTGGGGGGGGTCTATCAGCCCCAGCATTTT.

This clone has a single count. The genes are TRBV18 and TRBJ2-5; D is undetermined. The germline gives CDR1 KGHSH, CDR2 LQKENI. The CDR3 consists of 12 residues. V was clipped by 0 bases and J by 5 bases, with 4 bases between them. CDR3 amino acids: CASSPPRETQYF. The CDR3 coding sequence is TGTGCCAGCTCACCACCACGGGAGACCCAGTACTTC.

The rearrangement uses TRBV3-1 (or the pseudogene TRBV3-2) and TRBJ2-3, with TRBD2 identical over 7 bases. The CDR3 extends over 16 amino acids. Trimming at V came to 0 bases and at J to 3 bases, leaving 6 bases not matched to a gene. Germline V gene sequence: CDR1 LGHDT, CDR2 YNNKEL (reference sequence). The CDR3 DNA reads TGTGCCAGCAGCCAAGACGTAGCGGGTAATACAGATACGCAGTATTTT. Translating it yields CASSQDVAGNTDTQYF.

The chain employs TRBV4-1 and TRBJ2-1; maybe TRBD2 (5 bases). The germline V and J ends were trimmed by 0 bases and 0 bases, with 9 bases remaining between them. CDR1 and CDR2 from the germline V gene are MGHRA and YSYEKL. The CDR3 is 16 amino acids. The DNA for the CDR3 is TGCGCCAGCAGCCAAGATTACGGGGTCTCCTACAATGAGCAGTTCTTC. It translates to CASSQDYGVSYNEQFF.

V is TRBV19 and J is TRBJ2-2; TRBD1 might be the D (5 bases). Germline V CDR1 and CDR2: LNHDA, SQIVND (reference sequence). V was trimmed by 1 base and J by 8 bases, leaving 17 bases between them. This CDR3 spans 16 amino acids. CDR3 amino acids: CASSIGGHLRAGELFF. The CDR3 DNA reads as TGTGCCAGTAGTATAGGCGGACATCTAAGGGCTGGGGAGCTGTTTTTT.

V and J are TRBV6-5 and TRBJ2-6, with 10 bases fitting TRBD1. Germline CDR1 is MNHEY and CDR2 is SVGAGI. J lost 13 bases, V lost 6 bases, and 9 bases had no gene match. The CDR3 consists of 14 residues. The chain's CDR3 is CASRGTGAGGVLTF. The CDR3 nucleotides read TGTGCCAGCAGAGGGACAGGGGCCGGCGGGGTCCTGACTTTC.

This chain joins TRBV29-1 and TRBJ1-2, with D possibly being TRBD1 (5 bases). V lost 4 bases and J 5 bases, leaving 14 bases between the germline ends. CDR1 is SQVTM and CDR2 is ANQGSEA in the germline V gene. The CDR3 length is 13 residues. As DNA, the CDR3 is TGCAGCGTTGCTGTGGGGCTCGGGTATGGCTACACCTTC. Amino acid sequence: CSVAVGLGYGYTF.

The V and J genes are TRBV6-6 and TRBJ2-7; 8 positions match TRBD1. With 6 bases clipped from V and 6 bases from J, the junction kept 7 bases outside the gene matches. The CDR3 is made up of 13 amino acids. Germline values: CDR1 MNHNY, CDR2 SVGAGI (reference sequence). CDR3 sequence reads: CASSRLGTGEQYF. CDR3 DNA sequence: TGTGCCAGCAGCCGACTAGGGACAGGCGAGCAGTACTTC.

This sequence joins TRBV19 and TRBJ1-3; D is undetermined. V gave up 2 bases and J gave up 0 bases, with 8 bases separating them. The CDR3 runs 15 residues. Germline V CDR1 and CDR2: LNHDA, SQIVND (reference sequence). In DNA form, the CDR3 reads TGTGCCAGTAGTATAAGTAGCAGCTCTGGAAACACCATATATTTT. Translating it yields CASSISSSSGNTIYF.

The V call is TRBV5-1, the J call TRBJ2-5; 7 bases line up with TRBD1. Losses at the gene ends were 2 bases for V and 3 bases for J; bases not matched to a gene: 1. The germline CDR1 and CDR2 sequences are SGHRS and YFSETQ. This CDR3 contains 13 residues. CDR3: CASSLTGEETQYF. The CDR3 DNA reads as TGCGCCAGCAGCTTAACAGGGGAAGAGACCCAGTACTTC.

The chain uses TRBV21-1 and TRBJ1-5; no DNA check was done on the table's D call, TRBD1. TRBV21-1 is recorded as a pseudogene. The CDR3 has 17 amino acids. CDR3 residues: CASTPLGQGKGDQPQHF. The CDR3 coding sequence is TGTGCCAGCACCCCCCTTGGGCAGGGCAAGGGCGATCAGCCCCAGCATTTT.

The chain uses TRBV7-2 and TRBJ1-1; D not resolved. This CDR3 has 15 amino acids. Germline V gene data show CDR1 as SGHTA and CDR2 as FQGNSA. The V gene lost 4 bases and the J gene lost 0 bases, with 12 bases spanning the gap. This CDR3 is CASSSWFEMNTEAFF. CDR3 in DNA: TGTGCCAGCAGCTCCTGGTTCGAGATGAACACTGAAGCTTTCTTT.

V usage is TRBV5-1 and J usage is TRBJ2-7, with 14 positions matching TRBD2. The germline gives CDR1 SGHRS, CDR2 YFSETQ. V shed 4 bases, J shed 4 bases, and the junction held 4 bases outside the gene matches. The CDR3 sequence is 15 residues long. The CDR3 spells CASSGGTSGSYEQYF. The CDR3 DNA reads as TGCGCCAGCAGCGGAGGGACTAGCGGGAGTTACGAGCAGTACTTC.

The chain couples TRBV10-3 to TRBJ1-6, with 9 nucleotides matching TRBD1. The CDR3 is 15 amino acids. The germline V gene encodes CDR1 ENHRY and CDR2 SYGVKD. V lost 6 bases, J lost 3 bases, and 3 bases stayed unmatched. CDR3 in amino acids: CAIRGDRVYNSPLHF. CDR3 DNA: TGTGCCATCAGGGGGGACAGGGTCTATAATTCACCCCTCCACTTT.

The chain is built from TRBV6-2 or TRBV6-3 and TRBJ2-3; TRBD1 agrees at 10 bases. The ends lost 4 bases at V and 12 bases at J; junction bases unmatched: 7. Germline CDR1 MNHEY, CDR2 SVGEGT. The CDR3 totals 13 residues. This chain's CDR3 is CASSSSGTGVQYF. The CDR3 coding sequence is TGTGCCAGCAGTTCCTCCGGGACAGGGGTTCAGTATTTT.

There are a few counts of this clone. The chain uses TRBV7-9 and TRBJ2-7; 9 nucleotides line up with TRBD1. Trimming removed 5 bases from V and 3 bases from J; junction bases left unmatched: 5. CDR1 and CDR2 (germline): SEHNR, FQNEAQ (reference sequence). The CDR3 is 14 residues long. This CDR3 reads CASSPGTGYYEQYF. CDR3 DNA: TGTGCCAGCAGCCCCGGGACAGGGTACTACGAGCAGTACTTC.